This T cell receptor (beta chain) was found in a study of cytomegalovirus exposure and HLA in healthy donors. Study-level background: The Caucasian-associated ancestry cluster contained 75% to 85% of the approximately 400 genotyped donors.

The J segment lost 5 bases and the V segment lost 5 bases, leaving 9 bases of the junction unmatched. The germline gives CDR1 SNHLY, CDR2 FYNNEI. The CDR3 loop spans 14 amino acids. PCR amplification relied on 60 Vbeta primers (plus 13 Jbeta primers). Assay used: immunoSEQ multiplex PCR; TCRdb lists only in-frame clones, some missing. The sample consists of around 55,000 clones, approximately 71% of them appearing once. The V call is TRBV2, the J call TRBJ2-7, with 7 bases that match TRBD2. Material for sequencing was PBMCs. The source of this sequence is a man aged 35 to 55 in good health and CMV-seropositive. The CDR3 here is CASSPTSRGNEQYF. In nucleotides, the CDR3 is TGTGCCAGCAGTCCGACTAGCCGCGGGAACGAGCAGTACTTC.